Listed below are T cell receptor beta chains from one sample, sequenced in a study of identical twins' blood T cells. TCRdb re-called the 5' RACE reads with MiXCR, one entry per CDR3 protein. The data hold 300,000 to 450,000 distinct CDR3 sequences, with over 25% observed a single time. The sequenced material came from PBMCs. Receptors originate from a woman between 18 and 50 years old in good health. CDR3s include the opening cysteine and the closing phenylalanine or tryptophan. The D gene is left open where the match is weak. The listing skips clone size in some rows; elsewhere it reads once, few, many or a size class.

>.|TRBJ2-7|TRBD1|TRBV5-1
TGCGCCAGCAGCCCGGACAGGCCACTTCAAGAGCAGTACTTC
CASSPDRPLQEQYF
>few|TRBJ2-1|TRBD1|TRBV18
TGTGCCAGCTCACCTCGGGACAGCTCTCTATCCAATGAGCAGTTCTTC
CASSPRDSSLSNEQFF
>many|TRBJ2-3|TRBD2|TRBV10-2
TGCGCCAGCAGTGAGCTAGGGAGGGCAGATACGCAGTATTTT
CASSELGRADTQYF
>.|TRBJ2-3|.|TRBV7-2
TGTGCCAGCAGCTTAAAGGACACAGATACGCAGTATTTT
CASSLKDTDTQYF
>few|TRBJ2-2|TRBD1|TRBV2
TGTGCCAGCAGGGGGACAGGGTCAACCGGGGAGCTGTTTTTT
CASRGTGSTGELFF
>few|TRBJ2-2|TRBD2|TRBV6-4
TGTGCCAGCAGTGGGACTAGCTACACCGGGGAGCTGTTTTTT
CASSGTSYTGELFF
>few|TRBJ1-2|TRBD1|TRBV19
TGTGCCAGTAGTATCGACAGGGGGAACTATGGCTACACCTTC
CASSIDRGNYGYTF
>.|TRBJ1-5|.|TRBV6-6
TGTGCCAGCAGTGTGACACAGTGGGCCCTCAATCAGCCCCAGCATTTT
CASSVTQWALNQPQHF
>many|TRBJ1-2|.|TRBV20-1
TGCAGTGCTTACCCCGTTCCGGGAGGAAACTATGGCTACACCTTC
CSAYPVPGGNYGYTF
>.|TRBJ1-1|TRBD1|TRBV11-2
TGTGCCAGCAGCATATTCCAGGGGGTTGACACTGAAGCTTTCTTT
CASSIFQGVDTEAFF
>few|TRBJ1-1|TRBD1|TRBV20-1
TGCAGTGCTAGGGACGGACAGGCGAACACTGAAGCTTTCTTT
CSARDGQANTEAFF
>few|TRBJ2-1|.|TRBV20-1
TGCAGTGCTAGAGGGGCCAATTACAATGAGCAGTTCTTC
CSARGANYNEQFF
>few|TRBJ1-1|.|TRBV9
TGTGCCAGCATGGGCACTGAAGCTTTCTTT
CASMGTEAFF
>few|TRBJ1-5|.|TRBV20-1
TGCAGTGCTAGGATGGGGGATGTACAGCCCCAGCATTTT
CSARMGDVQPQHF
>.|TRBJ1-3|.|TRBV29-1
TGCAGCGTTGACGAGGACTCTGGAAACACCATATATTTT
CSVDEDSGNTIYF
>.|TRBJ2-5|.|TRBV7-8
TGTGCCAGCAGCATTCAGCGGCAAGAGACCCAGTACTTC
CASSIQRQETQYF
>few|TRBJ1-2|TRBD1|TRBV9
TGTGCCAGCAGCGTAGATTACCGGGACAGCAGCTACACCTTC
CASSVDYRDSSYTF
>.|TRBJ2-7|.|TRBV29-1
TGCGGCGTTGAAAGGGGGGACTCCGGAGAGCAGTACTTC
CGVERGDSGEQYF
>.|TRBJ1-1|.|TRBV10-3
TGTGCCATCAGACAGGAAAGGAACGAAGCTTTCTTT
CAIRQERNEAFF
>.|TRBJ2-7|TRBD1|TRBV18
TGTGCCAGCCAAGGACAGGGATCCTACGAGCAGTACTTC
CASQGQGSYEQYF
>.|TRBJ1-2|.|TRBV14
TGTGCCAGCAGCCATGGGACAATTTTGGGCTATGGCTACACCTTC
CASSHGTILGYGYTF
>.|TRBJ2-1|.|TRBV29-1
TGCAGCGTTGACAGACTAGGCGGAACCTACAATGAGCAGTTCTTC
CSVDRLGGTYNEQFF
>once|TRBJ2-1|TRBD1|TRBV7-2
TGTGCCAGCAGCTACCGACAGGGACGGATCAATGAGCAGTTCTTC
CASSYRQGRINEQFF
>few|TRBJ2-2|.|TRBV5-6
TGTGCCAGCAGCTTTGGAGGGCCCGGGGAGCTGTTTTTT
CASSFGGPGELFF
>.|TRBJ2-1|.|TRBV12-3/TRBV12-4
TGTGCCAGCAGGCCCACTGGAGCGAAGCAGTTCTTC
CASRPTGAKQFF
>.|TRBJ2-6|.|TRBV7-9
TGTGCCAGCAGCTTAGAGATCAGAAAATTCTCTGGGGCCAACGTCCTGACTTTC
CASSLEIRKFSGANVLTF
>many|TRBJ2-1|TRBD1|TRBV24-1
TGTGCCACCAGTGATTCCGAGACAGGGGTTAGGTCCAATGAGCAGTTCTTC
CATSDSETGVRSNEQFF
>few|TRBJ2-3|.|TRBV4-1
TGCGCCAGCAGCCAAGACGATCGTGGGACAGATACGCAGTATTTT
CASSQDDRGTDTQYF
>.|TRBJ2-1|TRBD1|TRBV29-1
TGCAGCCTCCAACAGGGGTTGCATGAGCAGTTCTTC
CSLQQGLHEQFF
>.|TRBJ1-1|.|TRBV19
TGTGCCAGTAGTAACCCGGACCGGAGAACTTGGAACACTGAAGCTTTCTTT
CASSNPDRRTWNTEAFF
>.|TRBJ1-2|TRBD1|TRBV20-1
TGCAGTGCCCGGACAGGTCGGGGCTATGGCTACACCTTC
CSARTGRGYGYTF
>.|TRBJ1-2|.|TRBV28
TGTGCCAGCACCCCGGCAGGGTATGGCTACACCTTC
CASTPAGYGYTF
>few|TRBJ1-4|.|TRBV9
TGTGCCAGCAGCGTAGGAGAGGGGCGAGGTGAAAAACTGTTTTTT
CASSVGEGRGEKLFF
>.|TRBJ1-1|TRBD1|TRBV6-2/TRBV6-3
TGTGCCAGCACCTTTCGGGACAGGGAGAACACTGAAGCTTTCTTT
CASTFRDRENTEAFF
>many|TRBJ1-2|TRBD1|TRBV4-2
TGTGCCAGCAGCCAAGATGGGCAGGGGGTCTATGGCTACACCTTC
CASSQDGQGVYGYTF
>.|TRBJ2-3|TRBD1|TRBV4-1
TGCGCCAGCAGCCAACGTGGACGGGGACAGGGACGACCTAGCACAGATACGCAGTATTTT
CASSQRGRGQGRPSTDTQYF
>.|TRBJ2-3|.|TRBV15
TGTGCCACCAGCTCGTTTTATACGCAGTATTTT
CATSSFYTQYF
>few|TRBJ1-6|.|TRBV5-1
TGCGCCAGCAGCTTGGCCGACATCGGGTTTGGGCGGTCACCCCTCCACTTT
CASSLADIGFGRSPLHF
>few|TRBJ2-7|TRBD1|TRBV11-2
TGTGCCAGCAGCCTCCGGGACAGTCCCTACGAGCAGTACTTC
CASSLRDSPYEQYF
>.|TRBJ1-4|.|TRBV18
TGTGCCAGCTCACTCGGGACGGAGGTTAATGAAAAACTGTTTTTT
CASSLGTEVNEKLFF
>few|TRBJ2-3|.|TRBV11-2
TGTGCCAGCAGCTTATATGGCAGGGAAACAGATACGCAGTATTTT
CASSLYGRETDTQYF
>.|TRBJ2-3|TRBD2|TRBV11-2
TGTGCCTGCAGCGTACTAGCGGGAGATGGAGATACGCAGTATTTT
CACSVLAGDGDTQYF
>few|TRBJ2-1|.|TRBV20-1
TGCAGTGCTAGATCCGGAGCTAATGAGCAGTTCTTC
CSARSGANEQFF
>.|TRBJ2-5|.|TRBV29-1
TGCAGCGTTACACTAGGGGTTTGGGCAGAGACCCAGTACTTC
CSVTLGVWAETQYF
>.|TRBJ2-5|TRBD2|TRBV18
TGTGCCAGCTCACCGGCTAGCGGGTACCAAGAGACCCAGTACTTC
CASSPASGYQETQYF
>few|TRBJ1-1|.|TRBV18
TGTGCCAGCTCGCAACAGGAGGGGAACACTGAAGCTTTCTTT
CASSQQEGNTEAFF
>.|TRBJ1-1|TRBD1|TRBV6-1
TGTGCCAGCACCGGGACAGTGAACACTGAGGCTTTCTTT
CASTGTVNTEAFF
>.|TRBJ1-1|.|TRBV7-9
TGTGCCAGCAGCTTAGTCGCCGGGGCGGCTTTCTTT
CASSLVAGAAFF
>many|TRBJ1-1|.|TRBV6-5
TGTGCCAGCAGGTCGACAGACCGCTTGAACACTGAAGCTTTCTTT
CASRSTDRLNTEAFF
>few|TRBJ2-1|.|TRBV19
TGTGCCAGTACCTTATCAGGGTCTTGGGGAAGCTCCTACAATGAGCAGTTCTTC
CASTLSGSWGSSYNEQFF
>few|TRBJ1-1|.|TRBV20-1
TGCAGTGTCAAGGGCCGGGGAAGAACACTGAGAGCTTTCTTT
CSVKGRGRTLRAFF
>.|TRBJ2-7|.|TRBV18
TGTGCCAGCTCACCAGTATTAGGGCACTACGGGCAGTACTTC
CASSPVLGHYGQYF
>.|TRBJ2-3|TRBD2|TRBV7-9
TGTGCCAGCAGCTTAGATAGGCTAGCGGACCACGCAGATACGCAGTATTTT
CASSLDRLADHADTQYF